The source of this TCR beta chain is a study of neurological immune-mediated disorders. Study-wide background: There were roughly 35 multiple sclerosis patients. Of these, roughly 30 had relapsing-remitting MS and 3 had secondary progressive MS.

This clonotype was seen ten or more times. Its antigen is still unknown. Unsorted libraries came from 2 million PBMCs stored at -80 °C. The CDR3 has 16 amino acids. V was shortened by 7 bases and J by 2 bases, with 19 bases between the two germline ends. Study-wide results and limits: Across subjects, expanded clones had no CDR3 amino acid sequences in common, pointing to private repertoires in all groups. Phylogenetic analysis grouped 18 of 34 multiple sclerosis patients' repertoires together, suggesting a possible repertoire signature.

Via MiXCR, TCRdb re-called the 5' RACE reads, giving one row per CDR3 protein. This repertoire shows some 57,000 distinct CDR3 sequences, under 5.5% found once; its top ten account for around 3.3%. The source is a woman between 45 and 60 years old with multiple sclerosis. Sample: PBMCs. The V call is TRBV12-3 or TRBV12-4, the J call TRBJ2-3; possibly TRBD1 for D (8 bases). CDR3 protein: CASTLGTGGVTDTQYF. The CDR3 DNA reads as TGTGCCAGCACATTAGGTACAGGGGGGGTCACAGATACGCAGTATTTT.